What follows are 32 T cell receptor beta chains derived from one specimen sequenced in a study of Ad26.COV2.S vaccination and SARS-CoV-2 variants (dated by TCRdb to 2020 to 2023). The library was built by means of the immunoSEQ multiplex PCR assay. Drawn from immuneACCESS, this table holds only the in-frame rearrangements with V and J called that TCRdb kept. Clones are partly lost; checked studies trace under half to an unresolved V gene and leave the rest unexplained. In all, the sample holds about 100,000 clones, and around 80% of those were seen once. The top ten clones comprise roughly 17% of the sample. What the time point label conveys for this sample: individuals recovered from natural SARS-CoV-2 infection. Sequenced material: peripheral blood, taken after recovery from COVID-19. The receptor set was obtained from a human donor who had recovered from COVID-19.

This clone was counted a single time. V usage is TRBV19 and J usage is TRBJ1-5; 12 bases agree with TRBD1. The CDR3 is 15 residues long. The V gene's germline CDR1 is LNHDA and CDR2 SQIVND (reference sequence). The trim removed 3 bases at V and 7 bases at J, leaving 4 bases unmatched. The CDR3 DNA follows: TGTGCCAGTAGTATGGGGACAGGGGGCCCACAGCCCCAGCATTTT. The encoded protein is CASSMGTGGPQPQHF.

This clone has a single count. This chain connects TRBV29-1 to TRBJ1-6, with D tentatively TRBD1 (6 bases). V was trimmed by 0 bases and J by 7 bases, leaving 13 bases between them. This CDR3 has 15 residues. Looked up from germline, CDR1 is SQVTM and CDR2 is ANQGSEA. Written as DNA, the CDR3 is TGCAGCGTTGAAGATCAAGGGGGTGGGAATTCACCCCTCCACTTT. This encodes CSVEDQGGGNSPLHF.

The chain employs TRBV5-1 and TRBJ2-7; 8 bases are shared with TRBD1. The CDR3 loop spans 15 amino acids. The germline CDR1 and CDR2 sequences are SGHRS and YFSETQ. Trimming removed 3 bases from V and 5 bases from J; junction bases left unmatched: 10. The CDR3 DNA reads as TGCGCCAGCAGCTCACCGGGACAGGCGGCCCACGAGCAGTACTTC. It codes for CASSSPGQAAHEQYF.

The CDR3 DNA follows: TGTGCCAGCAGCCAAACATCGGACACTGAAGCTTTCTTT. It encodes CASSQTSDTEAFF. The chain joins TRBV3-1 (or the pseudogene TRBV3-2) to TRBJ1-1, with D uncertain. V was trimmed by 2 bases and J by 3 bases, leaving 7 bases between them. CDR3 length: 13 amino acids. Per the germline V gene, CDR1 is LGHDT and CDR2 is YNNKEL (reference sequence).

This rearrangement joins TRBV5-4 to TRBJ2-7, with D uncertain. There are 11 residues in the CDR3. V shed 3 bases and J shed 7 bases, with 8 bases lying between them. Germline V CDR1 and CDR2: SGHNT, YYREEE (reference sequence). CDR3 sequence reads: CASSSTLEQYF. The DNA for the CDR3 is TGTGCCAGCAGCTCCACTTTGGAGCAGTACTTC.

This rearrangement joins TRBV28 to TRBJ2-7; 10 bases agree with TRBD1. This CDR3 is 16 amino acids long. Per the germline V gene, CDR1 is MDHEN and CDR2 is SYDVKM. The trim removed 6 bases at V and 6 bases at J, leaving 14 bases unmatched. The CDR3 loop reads CASRSASDRDRGEQYF. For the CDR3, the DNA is TGTGCCAGCAGATCTGCCTCAGATCGGGACAGGGGCGAGCAGTACTTC.

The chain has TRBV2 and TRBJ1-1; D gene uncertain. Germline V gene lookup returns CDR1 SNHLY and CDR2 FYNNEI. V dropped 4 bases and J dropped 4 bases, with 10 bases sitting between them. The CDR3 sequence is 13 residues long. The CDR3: CASSAGLATEAFF. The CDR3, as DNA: TGTGCCAGCAGTGCCGGGCTTGCCACTGAAGCTTTCTTT.

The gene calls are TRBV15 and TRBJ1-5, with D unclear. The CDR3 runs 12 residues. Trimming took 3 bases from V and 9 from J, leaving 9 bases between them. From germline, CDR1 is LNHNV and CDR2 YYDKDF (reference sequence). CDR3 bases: TGTGCCACCAGCAGTGGACTAGGGCCCCAGCATTTT. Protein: CATSSGLGPQHF.

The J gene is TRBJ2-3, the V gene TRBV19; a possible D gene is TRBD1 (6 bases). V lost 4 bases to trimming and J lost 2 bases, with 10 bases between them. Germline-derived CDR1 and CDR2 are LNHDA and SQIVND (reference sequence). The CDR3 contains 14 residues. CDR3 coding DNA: TGTGCCAGTAGTACAGGGGATTTCACAGATACGCAGTATTTT. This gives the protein CASSTGDFTDTQYF. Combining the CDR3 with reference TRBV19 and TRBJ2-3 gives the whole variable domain DGGITQSPKYLFRKEGQNVTLSCEQNLNHDAMYWYRQDPGQGLRLIYYSQIVNDFQKGDIAEGYSVSREKKESFPLTVTSAQKNPTAFYLCASSTGDFTDTQYFGPGTRLTVL.

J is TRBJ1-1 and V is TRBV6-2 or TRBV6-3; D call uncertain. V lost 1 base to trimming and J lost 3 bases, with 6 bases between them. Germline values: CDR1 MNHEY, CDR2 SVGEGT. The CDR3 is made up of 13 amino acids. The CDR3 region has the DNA TGTGCCAGCAGTTACTTAACCTACACTGAAGCTTTCTTT. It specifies CASSYLTYTEAFF.

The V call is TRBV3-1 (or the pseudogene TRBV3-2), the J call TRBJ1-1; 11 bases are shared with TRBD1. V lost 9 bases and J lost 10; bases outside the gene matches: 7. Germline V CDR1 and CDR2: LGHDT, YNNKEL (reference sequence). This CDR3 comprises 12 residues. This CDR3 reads CASSDRGRGAFF. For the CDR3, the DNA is TGTGCCAGTTCGGACAGGGGGCGTGGAGCTTTCTTT.

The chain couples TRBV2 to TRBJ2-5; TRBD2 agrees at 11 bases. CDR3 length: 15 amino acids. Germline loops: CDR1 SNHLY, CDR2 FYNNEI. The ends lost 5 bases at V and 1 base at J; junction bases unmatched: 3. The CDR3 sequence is CASSFGTSGQETQYF. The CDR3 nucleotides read TGTGCCAGCAGTTTTGGGACTAGCGGCCAAGAGACCCAGTACTTC.

The CDR3 nucleotides are TGTGCCAGCAGTTACGATGGGGGGGTTAAGCCCCAGCATTTT. It translates to CASSYDGGVKPQHF. This sequence joins TRBV6-2 or TRBV6-3 and TRBJ1-5, with D maybe TRBD1 (5 bases). In germline, CDR1 is MNHEY, CDR2 SVGEGT. The CDR3 runs 14 residues. The V end lost 2 bases, the J end lost 8 bases, and 13 bases lay between the germline ends.

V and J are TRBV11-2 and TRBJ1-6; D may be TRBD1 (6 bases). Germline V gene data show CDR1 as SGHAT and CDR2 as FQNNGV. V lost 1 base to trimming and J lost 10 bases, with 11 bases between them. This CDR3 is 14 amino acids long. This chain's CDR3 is CASSLGQEASPLHF. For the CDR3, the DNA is TGTGCCAGCAGCTTAGGACAGGAAGCCTCACCCCTCCACTTT.

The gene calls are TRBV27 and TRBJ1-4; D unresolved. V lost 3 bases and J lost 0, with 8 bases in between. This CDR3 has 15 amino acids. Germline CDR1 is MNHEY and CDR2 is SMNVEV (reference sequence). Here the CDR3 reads CASSFTPATNEKLFF. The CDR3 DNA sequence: TGTGCCAGCAGTTTTACACCTGCAACTAATGAAAAACTGTTTTTT.

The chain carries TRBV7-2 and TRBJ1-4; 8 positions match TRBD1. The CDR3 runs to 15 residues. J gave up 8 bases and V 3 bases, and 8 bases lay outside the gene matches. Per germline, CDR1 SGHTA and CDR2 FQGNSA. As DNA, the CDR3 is TGTGCCAGCAGCTTGTCGACAGGGGCAGAGGAAAAACTGTTTTTT. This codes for CASSLSTGAEEKLFF.

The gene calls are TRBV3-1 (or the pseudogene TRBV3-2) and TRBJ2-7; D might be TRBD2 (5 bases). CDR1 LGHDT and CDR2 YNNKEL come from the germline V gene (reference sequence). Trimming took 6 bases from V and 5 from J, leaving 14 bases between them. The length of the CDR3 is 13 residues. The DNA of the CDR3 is TGTGCCAGCAGTCCGGACTGGCGCCACGAGCAGTACTTC. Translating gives CASSPDWRHEQYF.

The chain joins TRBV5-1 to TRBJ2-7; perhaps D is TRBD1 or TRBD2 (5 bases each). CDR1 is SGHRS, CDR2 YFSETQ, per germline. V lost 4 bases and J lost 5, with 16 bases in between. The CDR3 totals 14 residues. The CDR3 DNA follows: TGCGCCAGCAGCCTAGGGACCGAACCGAACGAGCAGTACTTC. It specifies CASSLGTEPNEQYF.

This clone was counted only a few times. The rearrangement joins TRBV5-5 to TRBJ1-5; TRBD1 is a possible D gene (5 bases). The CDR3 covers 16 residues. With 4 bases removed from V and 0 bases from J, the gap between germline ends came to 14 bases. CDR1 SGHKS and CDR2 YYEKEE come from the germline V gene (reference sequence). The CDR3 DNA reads TGTGCCAGCAGCCCTAGGGGCGTCAATAGCAATCAGCCCCAGCATTTT. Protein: CASSPRGVNSNQPQHF.

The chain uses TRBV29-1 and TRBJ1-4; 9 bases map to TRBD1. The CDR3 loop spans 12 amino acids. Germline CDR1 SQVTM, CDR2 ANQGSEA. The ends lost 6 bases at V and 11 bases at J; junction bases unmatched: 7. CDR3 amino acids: CSVSPGQGKLFF. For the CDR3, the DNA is TGCAGCGTCAGTCCGGGACAGGGCAAACTGTTTTTT. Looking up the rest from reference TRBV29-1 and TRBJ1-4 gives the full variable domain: SAVISQKPSRDICQRGTSLTIQCQVDSQVTMMFWYRQQPGQSLTLIATANQGSEATYESGFVIDKFPISRPNLTFSTLTVSNMSPEDSSIYLCSVSPGQGKLFFGSGTQLSVL.

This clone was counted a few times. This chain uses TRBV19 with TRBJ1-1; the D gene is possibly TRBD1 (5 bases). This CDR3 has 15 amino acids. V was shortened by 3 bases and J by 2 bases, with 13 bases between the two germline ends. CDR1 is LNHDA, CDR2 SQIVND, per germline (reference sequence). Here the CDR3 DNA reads TGTGCCAGTAGTATTCCCCCCCAGGGAAACACTGAAGCTTTCTTT. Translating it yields CASSIPPQGNTEAFF.

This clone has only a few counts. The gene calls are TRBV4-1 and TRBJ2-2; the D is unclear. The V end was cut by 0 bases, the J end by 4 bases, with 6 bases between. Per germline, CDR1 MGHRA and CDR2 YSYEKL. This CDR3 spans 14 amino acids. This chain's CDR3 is CASSQDRTTGELFF. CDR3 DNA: TGCGCCAGCAGCCAAGATAGGACCACCGGGGAGCTGTTTTTT.

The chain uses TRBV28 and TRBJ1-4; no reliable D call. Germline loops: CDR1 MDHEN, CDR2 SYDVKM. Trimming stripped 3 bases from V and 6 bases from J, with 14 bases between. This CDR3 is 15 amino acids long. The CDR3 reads CASSFLVGSYEKLFF. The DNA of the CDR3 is TGTGCCAGCAGTTTCTTAGTTGGGTCGTATGAAAAACTGTTTTTT.

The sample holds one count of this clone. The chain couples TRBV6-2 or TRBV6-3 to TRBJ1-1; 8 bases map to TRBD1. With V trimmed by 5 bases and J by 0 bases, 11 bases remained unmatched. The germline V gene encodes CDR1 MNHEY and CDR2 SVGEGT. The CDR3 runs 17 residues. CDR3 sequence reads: CASSTDQIRGLNTEAFF. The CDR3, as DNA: TGTGCCAGCAGTACCGACCAAATCAGGGGGCTGAACACTGAAGCTTTCTTT.

The CDR3 here is CAWQGVRNTEAFF. CDR3 in DNA: TGTGCCTGGCAGGGGGTAAGGAACACTGAAGCTTTCTTT. V is TRBV30 and J is TRBJ1-1; 7 bases map to TRBD1. The germline CDR1 and CDR2 sequences are GTSNPN and SVGIG (reference sequence). V lost 5 bases, J lost 1 base, and 4 bases stayed unmatched. The CDR3 is 13 amino acids.

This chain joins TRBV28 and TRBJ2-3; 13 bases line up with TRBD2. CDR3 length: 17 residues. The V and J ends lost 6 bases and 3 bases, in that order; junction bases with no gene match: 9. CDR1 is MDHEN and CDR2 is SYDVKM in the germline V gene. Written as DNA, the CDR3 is TGTGCCAGCAGCCCATGGGGACTAGCGGGGTGGACAGATACGCAGTATTTT. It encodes CASSPWGLAGWTDTQYF.

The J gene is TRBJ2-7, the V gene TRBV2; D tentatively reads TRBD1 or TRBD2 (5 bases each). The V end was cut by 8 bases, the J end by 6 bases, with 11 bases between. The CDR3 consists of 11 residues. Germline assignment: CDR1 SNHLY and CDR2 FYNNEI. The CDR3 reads CASGDRVEQYF. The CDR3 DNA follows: TGTGCCAGCGGGGACCGGGTCGAGCAGTACTTC.

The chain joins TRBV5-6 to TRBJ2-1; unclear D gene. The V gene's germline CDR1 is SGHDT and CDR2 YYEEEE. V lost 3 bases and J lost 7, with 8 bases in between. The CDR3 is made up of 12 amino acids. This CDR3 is CASSSTINEQFF. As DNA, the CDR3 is TGTGCCAGCAGCTCTACTATAAATGAGCAGTTCTTC.

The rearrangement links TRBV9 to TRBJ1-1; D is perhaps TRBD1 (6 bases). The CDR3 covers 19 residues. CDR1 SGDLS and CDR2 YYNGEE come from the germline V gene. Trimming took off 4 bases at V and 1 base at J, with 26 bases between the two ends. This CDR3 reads CASSLSSGGEGVTNTEAFF. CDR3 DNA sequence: TGTGCCAGCAGCCTCAGTAGTGGGGGCGAAGGGGTTACGAACACTGAAGCTTTCTTT.

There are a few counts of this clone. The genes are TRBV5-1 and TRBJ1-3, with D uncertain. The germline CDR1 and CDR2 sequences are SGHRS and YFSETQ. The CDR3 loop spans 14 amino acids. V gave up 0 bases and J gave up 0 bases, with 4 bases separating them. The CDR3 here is CASSLELSGNTIYF. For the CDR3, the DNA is TGCGCCAGCAGCTTGGAGCTCTCTGGAAACACCATATATTTT.

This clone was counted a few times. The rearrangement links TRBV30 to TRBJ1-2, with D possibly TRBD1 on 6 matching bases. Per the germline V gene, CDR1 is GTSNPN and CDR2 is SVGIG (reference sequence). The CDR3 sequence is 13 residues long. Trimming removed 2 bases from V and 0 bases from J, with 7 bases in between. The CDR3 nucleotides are TGTGCCTGGAGTCCAGGGGCTAACTATGGCTACACCTTC. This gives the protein CAWSPGANYGYTF.

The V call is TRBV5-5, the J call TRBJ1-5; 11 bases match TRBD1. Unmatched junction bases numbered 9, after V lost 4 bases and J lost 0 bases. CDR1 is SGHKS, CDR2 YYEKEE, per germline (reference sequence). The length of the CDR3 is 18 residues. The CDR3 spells CASSQRTGGGNSNQPQHF. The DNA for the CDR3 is TGTGCCAGCAGCCAGCGGACAGGGGGCGGAAATAGCAATCAGCCCCAGCATTTT.